The TCR beta chain under discussion was sequenced for a study of technical replicates of blood from several donors. This table comes from immunoSEQ multiplex PCR, and its TCRdb copy is limited to in-frame clones, with some not included. The sample has roughly 68,000 clones; 95% to 98% are singletons. This CDR3 comprises 14 residues. The germline CDR1 and CDR2 sequences are MRHNA and SNTAGT. Between the trimmed V and J ends, which lost 7 bases and 0 bases, there was a span of 10 bases. The TCR was taken from a human donor in good health. The chain has TRBV6-4 and TRBJ1-5, with D hard to call. Specimen: T cells isolated from PBMCs. CDR3 nucleotides: TGTGCCAGCACAGGCTCCTATAGCAATCAGCCCCAGCATTTT. This encodes CASTGSYSNQPQHF.